This entry lists 32 T cell receptor beta chains sequenced from one sample in a study of blood T cell repertoires in COVID-19. Only in-frame clones appear in the TCRdb table, and some are missing; sequencing was by immunoSEQ multiplex PCR. The table records about 210,000 clones, around four fifths of them present only once. The sequencing sample was made of PBMCs or T cells enriched from blood (not recorded which). The origin of the receptors is a middle-aged man who had recovered from COVID-19.

The V and J genes are TRBV5-4 and TRBJ2-2, with D tentatively TRBD1 (5 bases). This CDR3 has 15 residues. The V end was cut by 4 bases, the J end by 0 bases, with 10 bases between. Germline values: CDR1 SGHNT, CDR2 YYREEE (reference sequence). The CDR3 reads CASSLRTTNTGELFF. DNA of the CDR3: TGTGCCAGCAGCCTAAGGACAACGAACACCGGGGAGCTGTTTTTT.

This chain uses TRBV5-1 with TRBJ1-1; 8 nucleotides align to TRBD1. The CDR3 has 15 residues. Germline V gene sequence: CDR1 SGHRS, CDR2 YFSETQ. V lost 3 bases to trimming and J lost 2 bases; unmatched junction nucleotides: 6. CDR3 nucleotide sequence: TGCGCCAGCAGCTCTGACAGGGGAGCTAACACTGAAGCTTTCTTT. Translation: CASSSDRGANTEAFF.

The CDR3: CASSLAVSGVFQETQYF. As DNA, the CDR3 is TGTGCCAGCAGCTTAGCTGTTAGCGGGGTTTTTCAAGAGACCCAGTACTTC. This chain connects TRBV11-2 to TRBJ2-5; TRBD2 matches 8 bases. V gave up 1 base and J gave up 2 bases; unmatched junction bases: 9. CDR1 is SGHAT, CDR2 FQNNGV, per germline. There are 17 residues in the CDR3.

The chain combines TRBV15 with TRBJ1-2, with 8 bases aligning to TRBD1. The CDR3 is made up of 15 amino acids. The germline CDR1 and CDR2 sequences are LNHNV and YYDKDF (reference sequence). Losses at the gene ends were 7 bases for V and 4 bases for J; bases not matched to a gene: 11. The CDR3: CATTTLGGQVYGYTF. CDR3 in DNA: TGTGCCACCACCACTCTCGGGGGACAGGTCTATGGCTACACCTTC. The whole variable domain, filled in from reference TRBV15 and TRBJ1-2, reads DAMVIQNPRYQVTQFGKPVTLSCSQTLNHNVMYWYQQKSSQAPKLLFHYYDKDFNNEADTPDNFQSRRPNTSFCFLDIRSPGLGDTAMYLCATTTLGGQVYGYTFGSGTRLTVV.

On this clone: One junction end disagrees with the germline gene, perhaps due to a read error. The chain couples TRBV7-2 to TRBJ1-3; D may be TRBD1 (5 bases). Germline CDR1 is SGHTA and CDR2 is FQGNSA. The length of the CDR3 is 16 residues. CDR3 region: CASSLAWGGARNTIYF. The DNA of the CDR3 is TGTGCCAGCAGCCTAGCTTGGGGAGGGGCACGAAACACCATATATTTT.

In nucleotides, the CDR3 is TGTGCCAGCTCACCAATCGGGGTTAATGAAAAACTGTTTTTT. Translated: CASSPIGVNEKLFF. This chain connects TRBV18 to TRBJ1-4; D is unclear. V was clipped by 2 bases and J by 4 bases, with 8 bases between them. CDR1 and CDR2 (germline): KGHSH, LQKENI. CDR3 length: 14 residues.

This clone was seen a few times. This chain links TRBV29-1 with TRBJ1-2; 8 bases are shared with TRBD1. Trimming cost V 4 bases and J 5 bases; bases outside gene matches: 6. The CDR3 runs to 13 residues. CDR1 and CDR2 from the germline V gene are SQVTM and ANQGSEA. CDR3 coding DNA: TGCAGCGTTGTATCAGGACAGGGTTATGGCTACACCTTC. This translates into CSVVSGQGYGYTF.

The chain carries TRBV15 and TRBJ1-6, with D possibly being TRBD1 (5 bases). The germline V gene encodes CDR1 LNHNV and CDR2 YYDKDF (reference sequence). This CDR3 is built from 16 residues. V was cut by 4 bases and J by 14 bases, with 24 bases left in between. The CDR3 DNA sequence: TGTGCCACCAGCATCGTTGGCGCCAGGGTCGGCGGGACCCTCCACTTT. Translating gives CATSIVGARVGGTLHF.

The rearrangement uses TRBV6-5 and TRBJ1-2; possibly TRBD1 for D (6 bases). The CDR3 is 12 amino acids. Germline V CDR1 and CDR2: MNHEY, SVGAGI. V lost 11 bases and J lost 4, with 14 bases in between. CDR3 bases: TGTGCCCTAACCGGGACAACCTATGGCTACACCTTC. Its protein is CALTGTTYGYTF.

The V gene is TRBV21-1, the J gene TRBJ2-1; the table's D call TRBD2 went unverified against the DNA. TRBV21-1 is assigned pseudogene status. The CDR3 contains 16 residues. As DNA, the CDR3 is TGTGCCAGCAGCAAAGCTGTGGGCGGGACGAGGAATGAGCAGTTCTTC. It is translated as CASSKAVGGTRNEQFF.

The gene calls are TRBV9 and TRBJ1-3; TRBD1 might be the D (6 bases). The CDR3 is 15 residues long. Germline V CDR1 and CDR2: SGDLS, YYNGEE. V dropped 2 bases and J dropped 0 bases, with 9 bases sitting between them. The CDR3 region has the DNA TGTGCCAGCAGCGTTTTGGACAGCTCTGGAAACACCATATATTTT. Amino acids: CASSVLDSSGNTIYF.

This clone was found once. The chain couples TRBV18 to TRBJ1-2; TRBD1 might be the D (5 bases). Germline lookup yields CDR1 KGHSH and CDR2 LQKENI. Trimming took off 3 bases at V and 4 bases at J, with 9 bases between the two ends. This CDR3 has 13 residues. The CDR3 loop is CASSPTESYGYTF. Here the CDR3 DNA reads TGTGCCAGCTCACCGACAGAGAGCTATGGCTACACCTTC.

This sequence joins TRBV5-1 and TRBJ1-2; D unresolved. The CDR3 totals 15 residues. Germline V gives CDR1 SGHRS, CDR2 YFSETQ. Trimming stripped 5 bases from V and 2 bases from J, with 16 bases between. The CDR3, as DNA: TGCGCCAGCAGACCACCGAACACGGAGAACTATGGCTACACCTTC. Its protein product is CASRPPNTENYGYTF.

This rearrangement joins TRBV2 to TRBJ1-5, with 7 bases identical to TRBD1. Unmatched junction bases numbered 5, after V lost 9 bases and J lost 3 bases. This CDR3 region has 13 residues. Germline loops: CDR1 SNHLY, CDR2 FYNNEI. The CDR3, as DNA: TGTGCCAGTAGGGGACAGAACAATCAGCCCCAGCATTTT. Its protein is CASRGQNNQPQHF.

The chain couples TRBV12-3 or TRBV12-4 to TRBJ2-7; D call uncertain. The CDR3 contains 12 residues. The ends were cut back, 3 bases at V and 3 bases at J, with 6 bases in the middle. This CDR3 reads CASSLAVYEQYF. CDR3 nucleotide sequence: TGTGCCAGCAGTTTGGCGGTCTACGAGCAGTACTTC.

This clone appeared once. This sequence joins TRBV7-2 and TRBJ1-1, with D possibly matching TRBD1 (5 bases). CDR3 length equals 13 residues. CDR1 SGHTA and CDR2 FQGNSA come from the germline V gene. Trimming shortened V by 2 bases and J by 5 bases, and 9 bases separated the two germline ends. Written as DNA, the CDR3 is TGTGCCAGCAGCTTACAGGGTCGAACTGAAGCTTTCTTT. Translated: CASSLQGRTEAFF.

In its sample, this clone was seen a few times. The CDR3 nucleotides are TGCGCCAGCAGCTTCCAGGCAGGGTCCGGTACTAACTATGGCTACACCTTC. Its protein product is CASSFQAGSGTNYGYTF. The chain uses TRBV5-1 and TRBJ1-2, with D perhaps matching TRBD1 (5 bases). Looked up from germline, CDR1 is SGHRS and CDR2 is YFSETQ. The CDR3 loop spans 17 amino acids. Trimming shortened V by 2 bases and J by 0 bases, and 17 bases separated the two germline ends.

The rearrangement uses TRBV2 and TRBJ1-5; D uncertain. Germline V lookup: CDR1 SNHLY, CDR2 FYNNEI. Trimming shortened V by 8 bases and J by 7 bases, and 12 bases separated the two germline ends. This CDR3 is 12 amino acids long. The chain's CDR3 is CASRGFLQPQHF. The CDR3 nucleotides read TGTGCCAGCCGCGGGTTTTTGCAGCCCCAGCATTTT.

CDR3 DNA: TGTGCCAGTAGTTATTTGGCTAGCGGAACCTACGAGCAGTACTTC. Protein: CASSYLASGTYEQYF. The chain recombines TRBV19 with TRBJ2-7, with TRBD2 matching 7 bases. Germline V lookup: CDR1 LNHDA, CDR2 SQIVND (reference sequence). The CDR3 has 15 residues. Trimming at V came to 5 bases and at J to 2 bases, leaving 9 bases not matched to a gene. The full variable domain, its missing parts supplied by reference TRBV19 and TRBJ2-7, is DGGITQSPKYLFRKEGQNVTLSCEQNLNHDAMYWYRQDPGQGLRLIYYSQIVNDFQKGDIAEGYSVSREKKESFPLTVTSAQKNPTAFYLCASSYLASGTYEQYFGPGTRLTVT.

The chain links TRBV27 to TRBJ2-7, with TRBD2 as a possible D gene (6 bases). Germline V gene data show CDR1 as MNHEY and CDR2 as SMNVEV (reference sequence). The germline V and J ends were trimmed by 6 bases and 4 bases, with 13 bases remaining between them. This CDR3 spans 13 amino acids. CDR3 DNA sequence: TGTGCCAGCAGCCCACTGGCGGGATACGAGCAGTACTTC. Protein: CASSPLAGYEQYF.

V gene TRBV19 combines with J gene TRBJ1-2; 7 bases line up with TRBD1. Unmatched junction bases numbered 12, after V lost 6 bases and J lost 8 bases. The CDR3 covers 14 residues. The germline CDR1 and CDR2 sequences are LNHDA and SQIVND (reference sequence). The CDR3 coding sequence is TGTGCCAGTAGCACAGGGGCTATCTACCCGGGCTACACCTTC. Protein product: CASSTGAIYPGYTF.

The chain recombines TRBV12-5 with TRBJ1-2; perhaps TRBD1 as D (6 bases). The CDR3 runs 14 residues. From germline, CDR1 is LGHNT and CDR2 FRNRAP. V lost 5 bases and J 5 bases, leaving 15 bases between the germline ends. CDR3 nucleotide sequence: TGTGCTAGTGGTCAATGGACAGCTGGTTATGGCTACACCTTC. Its translation is CASGQWTAGYGYTF.

The chain combines TRBV10-3 with TRBJ1-6; 7 bases fit TRBD1. J gave up 7 bases and V 6 bases, and 6 bases lay outside the gene matches. The germline V gene encodes CDR1 ENHRY and CDR2 SYGVKD. The CDR3 covers 14 residues. CDR3 nucleotide sequence: TGTGCCATCAGAGGGGGCGGTGAAAATTCACCCCTCCACTTT. It is translated as CAIRGGGENSPLHF.

This clone showed up just once. The chain has TRBV5-1 and TRBJ1-5, with D maybe TRBD1 (5 bases). Germline V gives CDR1 SGHRS, CDR2 YFSETQ. With 0 bases removed from V and 2 bases from J, the gap between germline ends came to 9 bases. The CDR3 extends over 15 amino acids. The CDR3, as DNA: TGCGCCAGCAGCTTGGACGGGGGGGGCAATCAGCCCCAGCATTTT. Its protein product is CASSLDGGGNQPQHF.

This rearrangement joins TRBV21-1 to TRBJ2-7; TRBD2 is taken as the D call from the table, unchecked against the DNA. TRBV21-1 counts as a pseudogene. The CDR3 loop spans 15 amino acids. The CDR3 region has the DNA TGTGCCAGCAGCAAAGCGCTAGCGGGCCCCTACGAGCAGTACTTC. It specifies CASSKALAGPYEQYF.

The chain is built from TRBV6-1 and TRBJ2-7; 8 bases are a match to TRBD1. Germline V gene sequence: CDR1 MNHNS, CDR2 SASEGT. The CDR3 spans 15 residues. V was pared by 3 bases and J by 4 bases, with 8 bases of the junction left unmatched. CDR3 nucleotides: TGTGCCAGCAGTGAGGGGGCAGGGGGCCGTTACGAGCAGTACTTC. It is translated as CASSEGAGGRYEQYF.

J is TRBJ1-5 and V is TRBV6-5; the D gene is possibly TRBD1 (5 bases). The germline CDR1 and CDR2 sequences are MNHEY and SVGAGI. The ends were cut back, 6 bases at V and 8 bases at J, with 17 bases in the middle. The CDR3 runs 14 residues. The DNA of the CDR3 is TGTGCCAGCAGGCAACGGGCAGGGATAAAGCCCCAGCATTTT. It encodes CASRQRAGIKPQHF.

The V call is TRBV6-1, the J call TRBJ2-3, with TRBD2 matching over 9 bases. CDR1 and CDR2 (germline): MNHNS, SASEGT. The CDR3 totals 16 residues. Trimming cost V 1 base and J 4 bases; bases outside gene matches: 6. CDR3 nucleotide sequence: TGTGCCAGCAGTGAAGAGATAGCGGGAGTTGCAGATACGCAGTATTTT. Residues: CASSEEIAGVADTQYF.

In its sample, this clone was seen a few times. The V gene is TRBV5-1, the J gene TRBJ1-2, with D perhaps TRBD1 (5 bases). V lost 4 bases to trimming and J lost 0 bases, with 16 bases between them. Looked up from germline, CDR1 is SGHRS and CDR2 is YFSETQ. CDR3 length: 16 residues. The DNA of the CDR3 is TGCGCCAGCAGCGGGACTTCCAGGCGGACTAACTATGGCTACACCTTC. Amino acid sequence: CASSGTSRRTNYGYTF.

The rearrangement links TRBV19 to TRBJ1-5; D is perhaps TRBD1 (5 bases). Germline V gene data show CDR1 as LNHDA and CDR2 as SQIVND (reference sequence). V was cut by 0 bases and J by 7 bases, with 16 bases left in between. This CDR3 is 16 amino acids long. The CDR3 DNA reads TGTGCCAGTAGTATAGATCTATCCGGGACTCGGCAGCCCCAGCATTTT. This gives the protein CASSIDLSGTRQPQHF.

The chain is built from TRBV5-6 and TRBJ2-3; 11 bases line up with TRBD1. There are 15 residues in the CDR3. J lost 7 bases, V lost 3 bases, and 7 bases had no gene match. CDR1 and CDR2 from the germline V gene are SGHDT and YYEEEE. CDR3 sequence: CASSWDRGDRNTQYF. The CDR3 DNA sequence: TGTGCCAGCAGCTGGGACAGGGGGGATCGGAATACGCAGTATTTT. The full variable domain, rest sourced from reference TRBV5-6 and TRBJ2-3, is DAGVTQSPTHLIKTRGQQVTLRCSPKSGHDTVSWYQQALGQGPQFIFQYYEEEERQRGNFPDRFSGHQFPNYSSELNVNALLLGDSALYLCASSWDRGDRNTQYFGPGTRLTVL.

CDR3 region: CASSFSTEAFF. The CDR3 DNA sequence: TGTGCCAGCAGCTTTAGCACTGAAGCTTTCTTT. The chain recombines TRBV7-9 with TRBJ1-1; D unresolved. The CDR3 is 11 amino acids. CDR1 is SEHNR and CDR2 is FQNEAQ in the germline V gene (reference sequence). V was cut by 3 bases and J by 4 bases, with 3 bases left in between.